The 26 T cell receptor beta chains below all came from one sample that was sequenced in a study of siplizumab effects on memory and regulatory T cells. Produced via immunoSEQ multiplex PCR; TCRdb's table is partial and in-frame only. The sample holds tens of thousands of clones, around 97% seen once. The sample comprised naive CD8+ T cells sorted from blood. These receptor sequences come from a human donor in good health.

The rearrangement joins TRBV5-1 to TRBJ2-1, with TRBD2 matching over 14 bases. V dropped 6 bases and J dropped 0; count of bases not matched to a gene: 8. Looked up from germline, CDR1 is SGHRS and CDR2 is YFSETQ. CDR3 length: 18 amino acids. The CDR3 DNA sequence: TGCGCCAGCACGCCGGGACTAGCGGGAGAACGCTCCTACAATGAGCAGTTCTTC. It translates to CASTPGLAGERSYNEQFF.

The CDR3 region has the DNA TGTGCCAGCAGCCGCTACAATGAGCAGTTCTTC. Translating gives CASSRYNEQFF. This chain connects TRBV14 to TRBJ2-1; D gene uncertain. The CDR3 is made up of 11 amino acids. The V gene lost 4 bases and the J gene lost 3 bases, with 1 base spanning the gap. Germline V lookup: CDR1 SGHDN, CDR2 FVKESK.

DNA for the CDR3: TGTGCCAGCAGCGTAGTGGCGGGAGCGTCCTACGAGCAGTACTTC. It encodes CASSVVAGASYEQYF. The chain carries TRBV9 and TRBJ2-7; TRBD2 matches 7 bases. V gave up 0 bases and J gave up 1 base; unmatched junction bases: 4. Germline V gene lookup returns CDR1 SGDLS and CDR2 YYNGEE. The CDR3 is 15 residues long. Looking up the rest from reference TRBV9 and TRBJ2-7 gives the full variable domain: DSGVTQTPKHLITATGQRVTLRCSPRSGDLSVYWYQQSLDQGLQFLIQYYNGEERAKGNILERFSAQQFPDLHSELNLSSLELGDSALYFCASSVVAGASYEQYFGPGTRLTVT.

This clone was counted between two and nine times. The CDR3 is CASSGGSGANVLTF. In DNA, the CDR3 is TGTGCCAGCAGCGGGGGTTCTGGGGCCAACGTCCTGACTTTC. The V gene is TRBV9, the J gene TRBJ2-6; no definite D call. Per the germline V gene, CDR1 is SGDLS and CDR2 is YYNGEE. V was clipped by 3 bases and J by 1 base, with 5 bases between them. This CDR3 contains 14 residues.

V and J are TRBV7-2 and TRBJ2-7; D is ambiguous. Germline CDR1 reads SGHTA; CDR2 reads FQGNSA. V dropped 1 base and J dropped 0 bases, with 10 bases sitting between them. This CDR3 region has 15 residues. The CDR3 loop reads CASSLDALGSYEQYF. The CDR3 coding sequence is TGTGCCAGCAGCTTAGATGCTTTAGGCTCCTACGAGCAGTACTTC.

The genes are TRBV7-8 and TRBJ2-5, with TRBD2 as a possible D gene (5 bases). There are 15 residues in the CDR3. Trimming removed 5 bases from V and 1 base from J, with 14 bases in between. Looked up from germline, CDR1 is SGHVS and CDR2 is FQNEAQ. CDR3 DNA: TGTGCCAGCAGCGCCAGTGGCAGCGGCCAAGAGACCCAGTACTTC. This sequence encodes CASSASGSGQETQYF.

A remark on this clone: At one end the junction does not follow the germline gene, possibly because of a read error. The rearrangement links TRBV7-7 to TRBJ2-5; TRBD1 matches 9 bases. Germline values: CDR1 SSHAT, CDR2 FNYEAQ (reference sequence). The CDR3 is 13 amino acids. CDR3 residues: CASSQDRGETQYF. CDR3 bases: TGTGCTAGCAGCCAAGACAGGGGGGAGACCCAGTACTTC.

J is TRBJ2-4 and V is TRBV28; tentatively, D is TRBD1 or TRBD2 (5 bases each). Germline-derived CDR1 and CDR2 are MDHEN and SYDVKM. The V end was cut by 9 bases, the J end by 5 bases, with 14 bases between. The CDR3 sequence is 13 residues long. The DNA of the CDR3 is TGTGCCAGTATCAGGGAGTATGAAAACATTCAGTACTTC. It is translated as CASIREYENIQYF.

The chain is built from TRBV5-1 and TRBJ2-7, with 12 bases fitting TRBD1. CDR3 length equals 14 residues. CDR1 is SGHRS and CDR2 is YFSETQ in the germline V gene. Trimming at V came to 4 bases and at J to 4 bases, leaving 3 bases not matched to a gene. Here the CDR3 DNA reads TGCGCCAGCAGCCCGGGACAGGGGGCTTACGAGCAGTACTTC. Residues: CASSPGQGAYEQYF.

The chain has TRBV19 and TRBJ1-1; no definite D call. V was cut by 1 base and J by 2 bases, with 5 bases left in between. Looked up from germline, CDR1 is LNHDA and CDR2 is SQIVND (reference sequence). CDR3 size: 13 residues. CDR3: CASSIGRNTEAFF. DNA of the CDR3: TGTGCCAGTAGTATAGGCCGCAACACTGAAGCTTTCTTT.

The V gene is TRBV14, the J gene TRBJ2-7; D gene ambiguous. CDR1 is SGHDN, CDR2 FVKESK, per germline. V lost 3 bases, J lost 6 bases, and 12 bases lay in between. This CDR3 is built from 13 residues. Here the CDR3 DNA reads TGTGCCAGCAGCCAGATTAGCAGTAGCGAGCAGTACTTC. It translates to CASSQISSSEQYF.

The chain couples TRBV18 to TRBJ2-3; TRBD2 aligns across 9 bases. After removal of 3 bases from V and 2 bases from J, the junction contained 6 bases not matched to a gene. The CDR3 is 16 amino acids. Germline loops: CDR1 KGHSH, CDR2 LQKENI. CDR3 DNA: TGTGCCAGCTCACCTAGCGGGAGCGGTGTCACAGATACGCAGTATTTT. Translated, it gives CASSPSGSGVTDTQYF.

V is TRBV4-1 and J is TRBJ2-7, with 8 bases identical to TRBD1. V lost 3 bases to trimming and J lost 1 base; unmatched junction nucleotides: 8. Germline V gene data show CDR1 as MGHRA and CDR2 as YSYEKL. The length of the CDR3 is 16 residues. The CDR3 here is CASSHIRGQGSYEQYF. CDR3 nucleotide sequence: TGCGCCAGCAGCCACATCAGGGGGCAAGGGTCCTACGAGCAGTACTTC.

V gene TRBV7-9 combines with J gene TRBJ2-7, with 10 bases lining up with TRBD1. V trimming: 1 base; J trimming: 3 bases; junction bases outside the gene matches: 3. The CDR3 extends over 15 amino acids. CDR1 and CDR2 from the germline V gene are SEHNR and FQNEAQ (reference sequence). The CDR3 DNA reads TGTGCCAGCAGCTTAGGAGGGACAGGGGACTACGAGCAGTACTTC. This translates into CASSLGGTGDYEQYF.

The chain carries TRBV19 and TRBJ1-5; D remains ambiguous. V gave up 10 bases and J gave up 0 bases, with 19 bases separating them. CDR3 length equals 16 residues. CDR1 LNHDA and CDR2 SQIVND come from the germline V gene (reference sequence). This CDR3 reads CAISLGPEYSNQPQHF. The CDR3 bases are TGTGCCATCTCGTTAGGACCGGAGTATAGCAATCAGCCCCAGCATTTT.

The rearrangement links TRBV7-9 to TRBJ1-4; TRBD1 aligns across 7 bases. Germline CDR1 SEHNR, CDR2 FQNEAQ (reference sequence). The CDR3 length is 17 residues. Losses at the gene ends were 5 bases for V and 8 bases for J; bases not matched to a gene: 17. The CDR3, as DNA: TGTGCCAGCAGCGATTCCGGGACAGAATCGGAGGGGGAAAAACTGTTTTTT. This gives the protein CASSDSGTESEGEKLFF. Drawing the rest from reference TRBV7-9 and TRBJ1-4, the complete variable domain is DTGVSQNPRHKITKRGQNVTFRCDPISEHNRLYWYRQTLGQGPEFLTYFQNEAQLEKSRLLSDRFSAERPKGSFSTLEIQRTEQGDSAMYLCASSDSGTESEGEKLFFGSGTQLSVL.

This clone showed up just once. The chain has TRBV23-1 and TRBJ1-1; unclear D gene. TRBV23-1 is designated an ORF whose function remains uncertain. This CDR3 spans 16 amino acids. Trimming cost V 0 bases and J 1 base, with 12 bases left between them. CDR3 in amino acids: CASSQSGVVANTEAFF. The CDR3 region has the DNA TGCGCCAGCAGTCAATCTGGCGTAGTAGCGAACACTGAAGCTTTCTTT.

The V call is TRBV27, the J call TRBJ2-2; D may be TRBD2 (6 bases). Per germline, CDR1 MNHEY and CDR2 SMNVEV (reference sequence). With 2 bases removed from V and 7 bases from J, the gap between germline ends came to 8 bases. The CDR3 is made up of 13 amino acids. The CDR3 spells CASSLKGLGELFF. As DNA, the CDR3 is TGTGCCAGCAGTTTAAAGGGACTCGGGGAGCTGTTTTTT.

This clone was observed once. This sequence joins TRBV11-2 and TRBJ1-1; 11 nucleotides agree with TRBD1. CDR3 size: 18 residues. The ends lost 3 bases at V and 5 bases at J; junction bases unmatched: 14. Germline V gives CDR1 SGHAT, CDR2 FQNNGV. The CDR3 bases are TGTGCCAGCAGCTTTCTGCTCGTCCCGGGACAGGGGGGAACTGAAGCTTTCTTT. Its translation is CASSFLLVPGQGGTEAFF.

In nucleotides, the CDR3 is TGTGCCAGCAGTTGGGCGGGGATGCAGCCCCAGCATTTT. Protein: CASSWAGMQPQHF. The chain uses TRBV28 and TRBJ1-5; D unresolved. Trimming pared 4 bases from V and 7 bases from J, leaving 11 bases between. Germline CDR1 is MDHEN and CDR2 is SYDVKM. The CDR3 totals 13 residues.

J is TRBJ1-1 and V is TRBV10-1; D not resolved. The germline gives CDR1 WNHNN, CDR2 SYGVQD (reference sequence). Deletions cut 4 bases from V and 8 bases from J, with 14 bases between. The CDR3 contains 13 residues. The CDR3 bases are TGCGCCAGCAGTGGGCCCGGCATGAGGGAAGCTTTCTTT. Its protein is CASSGPGMREAFF.

The chain employs TRBV19 and TRBJ1-1; TRBD1 is a possible D gene (5 bases). V gave up 3 bases and J gave up 4 bases, with 9 bases separating them. The length of the CDR3 is 13 residues. Germline V gene sequence: CDR1 LNHDA, CDR2 SQIVND (reference sequence). The CDR3 nucleotides are TGTGCCAGTAGTATTGGGGGGACCACTGAAGCTTTCTTT. Its translation: CASSIGGTTEAFF.

As DNA, the CDR3 is TGCAGCGTTGTGGGACTAGCGGGATACAATGAGCAGTTCTTC. Translated: CSVVGLAGYNEQFF. The genes are TRBV29-1 and TRBJ2-1; 13 nucleotides match TRBD2. The CDR3 sequence is 14 residues long. CDR1 and CDR2 (germline): SQVTM, ANQGSEA. With V trimmed by 4 bases and J by 4 bases, 1 base remained unmatched.

This clone occurred once. The chain combines TRBV4-1 with TRBJ1-5; D is uncertain. Deletions cut 0 bases from V and 4 bases from J, with 13 bases between. This CDR3 is built from 16 residues. From germline, CDR1 is MGHRA and CDR2 YSYEKL. CDR3 residues: CASSQDRAVGNQPQHF. The CDR3, as DNA: TGCGCCAGCAGCCAAGATAGAGCAGTAGGGAATCAGCCCCAGCATTTT.

The chain recombines TRBV7-3 with TRBJ2-5; the match to TRBD2 covers 7 bases. Germline V gene data show CDR1 as SGHTA and CDR2 as FQGTGA. V gave up 3 bases and J gave up 1 base; unmatched junction bases: 2. The CDR3 runs to 14 residues. CDR3 residues: CASSLGGIQETQYF. The CDR3 bases are TGTGCCAGCAGCTTGGGGGGGATCCAAGAGACCCAGTACTTC.

J is TRBJ2-6 and V is TRBV4-1; D is ambiguous. Germline CDR1 is MGHRA and CDR2 is YSYEKL. Trimming removed 0 bases from V and 0 bases from J, with 6 bases in between. This CDR3 spans 16 amino acids. CDR3 bases: TGCGCCAGCAGCCAAGATTGGAACTCTGGGGCCAACGTCCTGACTTTC. It translates to CASSQDWNSGANVLTF.